The sequence of this T cell receptor (beta chain) was determined in a study of OX40 agonist ivuxolimab in advanced cancers. About the full investigation: Ivuxolimab was a fully human IgG2 agonistic monoclonal antibody targeting the costimulatory receptor OX40 (CD134). Partial responses occurred in three dose-escalation patients, of whom one had hepatocellular carcinoma and two had cutaneous melanoma. Patients were allowed to have had prior anti-PD-1, anti-PD-L1 or anti-CTLA-4 therapy, and around two fifths of the dose-escalation patients had been treated with checkpoint inhibitors. A male proportion of roughly 80% and a mean age of approximately 55 years, ranging from roughly 20 to 80, were recorded for the dose-escalation cohort. Intravenous ivuxolimab was administered to patients every 2 weeks at six dose levels: 0.01, 0.1, 0.3, 1.5, 3 and 10 mg/kg. Peripheral TCRbeta sequencing was intended to test whether TCR sequence diversity was altered and clonal T-cell expansion was caused by ivuxolimab. The monotherapy dose-escalation portion (N ≈ 57 patients) of the phase I ivuxolimab trial is reported in the paper. Of the roughly 51 dose-escalation patients, hepatocellular carcinoma was present in around 19, melanoma in roughly 15, renal cell carcinoma in 9 and head and neck cancer in 9.

General findings and caveats noted by the study authors: After ivuxolimab, more expanded clones were found on average in CD8+ T cells than in CD4+ T cells. The antigen specificity of the peripheral T cells that underwent clonal expansion was not determined. In partial responders in the 0.1-3.0 mg/kg groups, normalized peripheral clonal expansion was found to be among the lowest, especially among CD8+ T cells. Low levels of normalized T-cell clonal expansion were also seen in some nonresponding patients. At doses of 0.1 to 3.0 mg/kg, clonal expansion of both CD4+ and CD8+ T cells in blood was seen between baseline and week 6.

Notes on this clone: It has no known antigen specificity. Per-base qualities were not stored, and no clone one base away is much larger.

For sequencing of the TCRbeta CDR3 region, genomic DNA was extracted from the sorted cells. The immunoSEQ Assay was used for sequencing of TCRbeta CDR3 regions. The immuneACCESS repertoire file appears here via TCRdb, limited to in-frame rearrangements. These files lack a portion of the clones; in checked studies, under half of the deficit traces to unresolved V genes, and the cause of the others is not known. In this sample the table shows 100,000 or so clones, approximately 86% of which occur a single time. The ten largest clones capture around 4% of the sample. The trial excluded patients who had a history of autoimmune disease or were on systemic immunosuppression. Peripheral blood for TCR sequencing was drawn from every dose cohort at baseline, at cycle 4 day 1 and at cycle 7 day 1. Samples were obtained from an open-label, multicenter, first-in-human phase I dose-escalation trial of ivuxolimab. Adults with locally advanced or metastatic melanoma, renal cell carcinoma, hepatocellular carcinoma or head and neck squamous cell carcinoma were enrolled in the trial. Before TCR sequencing, CD4+ T cells and CD8+ T cells were sorted from peripheral blood as separate populations.

The TCR was taken from an adult with an advanced solid tumor such as melanoma, head and neck, liver or kidney cancer. The sample here was CD4+ or CD8+ T cells sorted from blood, taken in a trial of the OX40 agonist ivuxolimab.

The DNA sequence is as follows: TGCGCCAGCACTCCCTTTGGGTCGAAGACCCAGTACTTC. Its coded protein is CASTPFGSKTQYF. This receptor chain uses TRBV10-2 and TRBJ2-5; the D gene cannot be named for sure. Sequences WSHSY (CDR1) and SAAADI (CDR2) are obtained from the germline V gene. From the cysteine through the phenylalanine, the CDR3 covers 13 amino acids. Kept here is only the CDR3 DNA, which spans 39 bases and is read in frame from base 1. V is reduced by 7 bases and J by 6 bases, leaving a spacing of 15 bases between them.